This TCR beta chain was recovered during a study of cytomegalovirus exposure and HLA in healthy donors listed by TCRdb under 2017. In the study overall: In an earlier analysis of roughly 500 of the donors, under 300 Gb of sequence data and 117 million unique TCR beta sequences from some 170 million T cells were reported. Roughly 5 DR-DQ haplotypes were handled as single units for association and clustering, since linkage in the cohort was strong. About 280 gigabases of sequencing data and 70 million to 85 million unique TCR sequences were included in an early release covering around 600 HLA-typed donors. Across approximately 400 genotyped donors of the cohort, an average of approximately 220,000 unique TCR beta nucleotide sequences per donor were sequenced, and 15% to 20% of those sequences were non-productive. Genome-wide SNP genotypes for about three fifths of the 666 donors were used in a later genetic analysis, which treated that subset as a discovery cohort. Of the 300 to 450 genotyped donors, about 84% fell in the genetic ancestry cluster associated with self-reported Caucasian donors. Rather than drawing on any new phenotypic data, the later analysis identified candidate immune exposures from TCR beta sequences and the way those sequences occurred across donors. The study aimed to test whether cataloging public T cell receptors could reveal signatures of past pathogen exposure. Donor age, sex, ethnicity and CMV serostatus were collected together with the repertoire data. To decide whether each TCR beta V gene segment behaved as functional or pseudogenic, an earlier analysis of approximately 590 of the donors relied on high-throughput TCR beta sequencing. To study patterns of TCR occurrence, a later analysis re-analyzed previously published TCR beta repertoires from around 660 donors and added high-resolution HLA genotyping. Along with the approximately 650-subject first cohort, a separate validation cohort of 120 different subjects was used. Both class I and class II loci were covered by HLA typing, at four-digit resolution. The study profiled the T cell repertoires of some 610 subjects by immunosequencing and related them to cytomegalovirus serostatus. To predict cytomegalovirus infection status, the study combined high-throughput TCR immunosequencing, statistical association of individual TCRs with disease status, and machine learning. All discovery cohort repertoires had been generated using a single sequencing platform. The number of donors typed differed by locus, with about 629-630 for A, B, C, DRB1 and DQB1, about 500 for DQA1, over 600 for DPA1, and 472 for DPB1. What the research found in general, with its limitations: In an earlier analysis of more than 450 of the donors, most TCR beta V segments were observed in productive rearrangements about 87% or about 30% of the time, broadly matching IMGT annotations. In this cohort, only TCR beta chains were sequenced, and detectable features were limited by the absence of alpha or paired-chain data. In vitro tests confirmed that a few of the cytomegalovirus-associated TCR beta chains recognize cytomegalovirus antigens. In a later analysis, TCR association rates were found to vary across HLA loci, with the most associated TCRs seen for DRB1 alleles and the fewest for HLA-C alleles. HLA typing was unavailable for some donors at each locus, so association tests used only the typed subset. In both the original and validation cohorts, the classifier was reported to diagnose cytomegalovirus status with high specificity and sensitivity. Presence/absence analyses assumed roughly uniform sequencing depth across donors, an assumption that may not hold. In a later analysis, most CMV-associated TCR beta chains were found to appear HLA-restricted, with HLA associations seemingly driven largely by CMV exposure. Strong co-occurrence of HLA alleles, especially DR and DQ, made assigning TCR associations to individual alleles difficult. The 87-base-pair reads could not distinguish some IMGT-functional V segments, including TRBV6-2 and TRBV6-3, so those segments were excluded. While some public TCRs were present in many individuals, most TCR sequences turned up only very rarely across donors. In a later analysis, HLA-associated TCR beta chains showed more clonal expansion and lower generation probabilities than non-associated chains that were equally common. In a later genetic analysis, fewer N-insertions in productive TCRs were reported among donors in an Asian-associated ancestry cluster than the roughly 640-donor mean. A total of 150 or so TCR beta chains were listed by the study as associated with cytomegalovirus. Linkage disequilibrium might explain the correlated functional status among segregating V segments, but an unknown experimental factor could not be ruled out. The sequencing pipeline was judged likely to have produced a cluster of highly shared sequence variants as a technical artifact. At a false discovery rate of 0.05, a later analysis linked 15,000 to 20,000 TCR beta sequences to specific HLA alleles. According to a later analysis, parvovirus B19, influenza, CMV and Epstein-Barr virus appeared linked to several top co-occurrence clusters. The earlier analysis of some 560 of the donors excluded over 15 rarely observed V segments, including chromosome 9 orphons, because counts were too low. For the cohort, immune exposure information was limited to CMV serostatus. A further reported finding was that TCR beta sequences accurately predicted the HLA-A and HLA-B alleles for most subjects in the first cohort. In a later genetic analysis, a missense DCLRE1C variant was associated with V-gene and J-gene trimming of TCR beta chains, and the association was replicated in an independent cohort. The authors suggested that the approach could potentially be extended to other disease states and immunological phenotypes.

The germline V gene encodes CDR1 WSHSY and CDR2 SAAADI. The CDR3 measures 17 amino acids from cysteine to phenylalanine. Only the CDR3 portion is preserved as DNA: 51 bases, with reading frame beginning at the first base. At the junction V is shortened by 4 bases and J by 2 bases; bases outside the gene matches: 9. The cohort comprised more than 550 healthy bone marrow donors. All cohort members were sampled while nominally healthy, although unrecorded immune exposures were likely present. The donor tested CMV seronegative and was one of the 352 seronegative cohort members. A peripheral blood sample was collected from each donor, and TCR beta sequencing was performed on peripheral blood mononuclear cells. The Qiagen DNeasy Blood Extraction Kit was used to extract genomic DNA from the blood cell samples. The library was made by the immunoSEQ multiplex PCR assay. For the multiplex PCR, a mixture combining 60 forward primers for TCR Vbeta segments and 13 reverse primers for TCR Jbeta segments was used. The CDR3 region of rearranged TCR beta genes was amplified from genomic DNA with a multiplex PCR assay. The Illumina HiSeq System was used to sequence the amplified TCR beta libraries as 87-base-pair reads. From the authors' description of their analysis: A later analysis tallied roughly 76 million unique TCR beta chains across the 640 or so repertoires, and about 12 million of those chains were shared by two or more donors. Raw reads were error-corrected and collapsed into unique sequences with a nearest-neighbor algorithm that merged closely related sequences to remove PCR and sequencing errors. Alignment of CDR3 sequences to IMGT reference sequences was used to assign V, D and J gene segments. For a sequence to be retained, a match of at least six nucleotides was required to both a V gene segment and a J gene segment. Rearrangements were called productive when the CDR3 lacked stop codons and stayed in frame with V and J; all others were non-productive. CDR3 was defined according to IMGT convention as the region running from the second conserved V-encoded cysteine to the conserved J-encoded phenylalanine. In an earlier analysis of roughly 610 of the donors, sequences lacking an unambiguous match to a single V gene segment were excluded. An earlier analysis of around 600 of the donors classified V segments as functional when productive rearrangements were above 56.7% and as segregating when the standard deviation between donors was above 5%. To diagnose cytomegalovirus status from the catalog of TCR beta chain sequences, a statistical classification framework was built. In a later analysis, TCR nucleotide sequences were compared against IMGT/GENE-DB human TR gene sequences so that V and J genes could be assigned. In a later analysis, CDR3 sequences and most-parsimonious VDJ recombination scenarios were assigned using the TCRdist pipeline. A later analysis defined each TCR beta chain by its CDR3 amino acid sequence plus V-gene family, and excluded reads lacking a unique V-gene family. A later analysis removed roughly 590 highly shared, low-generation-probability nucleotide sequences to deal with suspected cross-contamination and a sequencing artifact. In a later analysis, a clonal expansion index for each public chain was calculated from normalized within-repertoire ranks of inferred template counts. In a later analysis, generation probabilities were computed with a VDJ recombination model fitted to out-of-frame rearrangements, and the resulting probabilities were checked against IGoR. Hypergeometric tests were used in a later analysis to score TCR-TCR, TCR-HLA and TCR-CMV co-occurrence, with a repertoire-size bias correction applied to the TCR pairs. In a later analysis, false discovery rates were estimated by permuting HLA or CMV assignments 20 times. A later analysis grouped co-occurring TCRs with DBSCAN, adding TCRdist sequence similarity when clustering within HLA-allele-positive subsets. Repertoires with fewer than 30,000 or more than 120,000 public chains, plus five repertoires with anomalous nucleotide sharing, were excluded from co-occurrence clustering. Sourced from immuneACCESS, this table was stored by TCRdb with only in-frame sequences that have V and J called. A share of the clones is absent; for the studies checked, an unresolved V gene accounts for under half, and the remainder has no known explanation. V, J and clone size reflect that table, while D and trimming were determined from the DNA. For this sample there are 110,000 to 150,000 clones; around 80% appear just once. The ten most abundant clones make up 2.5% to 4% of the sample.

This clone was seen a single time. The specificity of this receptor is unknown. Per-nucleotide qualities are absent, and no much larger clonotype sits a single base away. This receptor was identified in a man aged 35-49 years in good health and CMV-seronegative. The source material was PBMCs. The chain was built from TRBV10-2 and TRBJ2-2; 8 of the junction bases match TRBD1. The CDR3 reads CASSGPPGQVNTGELFF. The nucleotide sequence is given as TGCGCCAGCAGTGGGCCACCGGGACAGGTTAACACCGGGGAGCTGTTTTTT.